This entry describes one T cell receptor (beta chain). This CDR3 region has 16 residues. Trimming cost V 5 bases and J 4 bases, with 15 bases left between them. Germline V gives CDR1 MRHNA, CDR2 SNTAGT. This sample stems from a study of blood T cell repertoires in COVID-19. Study-wide context: The study drew acute and convalescent COVID-19 samples from the United States, Italy and Spain. Sources were T cells, B-cell-depleted T cells, or PBMCs; the material itself was cDNA or gDNA.

Sequenced by immunoSEQ multiplex PCR; TCRdb stores in-frame clones only, minus some. The table records around 400,000 clones, roughly 89% of them present only once. J is TRBJ1-6 and V is TRBV6-4; a possible D gene is TRBD1 (6 bases). Sequencing was done on a sample of PBMCs or T cells enriched from blood (not recorded which). The clonotype was recovered from a woman in her 30s who had recovered from COVID-19. The CDR3 bases are TGTGCCAGCAGTCCCTCACAGGGTTTGTATAATTCACCCCTCCACTTT. Its translation: CASSPSQGLYNSPLHF.